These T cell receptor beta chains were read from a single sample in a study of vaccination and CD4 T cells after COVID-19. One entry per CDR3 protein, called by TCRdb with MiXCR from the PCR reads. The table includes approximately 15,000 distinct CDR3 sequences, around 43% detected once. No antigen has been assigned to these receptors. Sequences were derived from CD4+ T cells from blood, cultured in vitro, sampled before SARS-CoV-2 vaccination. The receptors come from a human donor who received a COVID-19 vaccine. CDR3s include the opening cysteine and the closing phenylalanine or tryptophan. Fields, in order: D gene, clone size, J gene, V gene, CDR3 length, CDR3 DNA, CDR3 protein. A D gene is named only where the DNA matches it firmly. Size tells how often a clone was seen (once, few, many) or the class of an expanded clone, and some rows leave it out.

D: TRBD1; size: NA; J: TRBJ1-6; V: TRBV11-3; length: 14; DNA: TGTGCCAGCAGCTTCAGGGGGAGGAATTCACCCCTCCACTTT; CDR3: CASSFRGRNSPLHF
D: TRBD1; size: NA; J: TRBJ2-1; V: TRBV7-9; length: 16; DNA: TGTGCCAGCACTGCCGGGACAGGTGGTTGGTACAATGAGCAGTTCTTC; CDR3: CASTAGTGGWYNEQFF
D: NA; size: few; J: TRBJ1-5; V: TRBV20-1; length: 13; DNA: TGCAGTGCTACCGCGGGGGGCGATCAGCCCCAGCATTTT; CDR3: CSATAGGDQPQHF
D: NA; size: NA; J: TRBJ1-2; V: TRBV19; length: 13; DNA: TGTGCCAGTAGTCCAGACCCCGTCGGTGGCTACACCTTC; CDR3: CASSPDPVGGYTF
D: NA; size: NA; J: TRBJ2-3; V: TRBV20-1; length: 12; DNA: TGCAGTCCCCGGCATGTCCCAGATACGCAGTATTTT; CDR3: CSPRHVPDTQYF
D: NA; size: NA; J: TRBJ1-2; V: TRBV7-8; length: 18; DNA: TGTGCCAGCAGCTCAACTTACTTATCGGGCCTCGTAAACTATGGCTACACCTTC; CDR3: CASSSTYLSGLVNYGYTF
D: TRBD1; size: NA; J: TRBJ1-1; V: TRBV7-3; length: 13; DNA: TGTGCCAGCAGCCTTGACAGGGGTACTGAAGCTTTCTTT; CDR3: CASSLDRGTEAFF
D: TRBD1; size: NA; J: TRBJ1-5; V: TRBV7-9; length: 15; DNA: TGTGCCAGCAGCTTATCCGGGACAGGGGATCAGCCCCAGCATTTT; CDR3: CASSLSGTGDQPQHF
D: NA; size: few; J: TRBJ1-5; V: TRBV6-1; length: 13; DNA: TGTGCCAGCACGAGTGGGAGCAATCAGCCCCAGCATTTT; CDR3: CASTSGSNQPQHF
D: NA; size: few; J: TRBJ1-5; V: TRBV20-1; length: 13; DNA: TGCAGTGCTAGAGATTTCGGGAGTCAGCCCCAGCATTTT; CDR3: CSARDFGSQPQHF
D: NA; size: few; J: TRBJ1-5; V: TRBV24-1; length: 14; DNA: TGTGCCACCAGTGATTCAGGGACCAATCAGCCCCAGCATTTT; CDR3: CATSDSGTNQPQHF
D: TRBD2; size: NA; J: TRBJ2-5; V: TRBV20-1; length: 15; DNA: TGCAGTGCTCCCGCGACTAGCGGGGAAGGGGAGACCCAGTACTTC; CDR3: CSAPATSGEGETQYF
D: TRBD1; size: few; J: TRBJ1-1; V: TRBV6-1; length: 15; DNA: TGTGCCAGCTCGAGACAGGGGTCCGTGAGCACTGAAGCTTTCTTT; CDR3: CASSRQGSVSTEAFF
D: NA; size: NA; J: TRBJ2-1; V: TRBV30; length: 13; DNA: TGTGCCTGGAGTCCCGACCGTAACAATGAGCAGTTCTTC; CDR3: CAWSPDRNNEQFF
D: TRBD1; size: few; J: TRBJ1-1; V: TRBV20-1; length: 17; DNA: TGCAGTGTTCCGGGACAGGGGCCGGTTTTGGGGCACACTGAAGCTTTCTTT; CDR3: CSVPGQGPVLGHTEAFF
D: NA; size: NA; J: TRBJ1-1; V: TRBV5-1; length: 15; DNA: TGCGCCAGCAGCCCGTACGGACAGCTGAACACTGAAGCTTTCTTT; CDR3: CASSPYGQLNTEAFF
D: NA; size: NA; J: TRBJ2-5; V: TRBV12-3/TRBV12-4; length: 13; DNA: TGTGCCAGCAGTGCGTGGGGGTTGGAGACCCAGTACTTC; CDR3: CASSAWGLETQYF
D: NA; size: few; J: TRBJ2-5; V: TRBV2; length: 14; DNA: TGTGCCAGCCGGCAGGGAAACTCACAAGAGACCCAGTACTTC; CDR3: CASRQGNSQETQYF
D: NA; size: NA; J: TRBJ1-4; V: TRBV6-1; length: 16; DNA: TGTGCCAGCAACCTGGGGCCTGGGCAGGCCTACGAAAAACTGTTTTTT; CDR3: CASNLGPGQAYEKLFF
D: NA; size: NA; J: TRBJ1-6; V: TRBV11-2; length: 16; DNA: TGTGCCAGCAGCTTAGGGGCCGGGTCATCTTATTCACCCCTCCACTTT; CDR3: CASSLGAGSSYSPLHF
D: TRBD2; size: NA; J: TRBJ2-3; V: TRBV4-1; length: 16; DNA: TGCGCCAGCAGCCAAGAGGCGGGGGGTTACACAGATACGCAGTATTTT; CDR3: CASSQEAGGYTDTQYF
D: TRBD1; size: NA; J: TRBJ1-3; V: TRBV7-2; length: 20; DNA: TGTGCCAGCAGCTTAGAGGGCCCGGGGACAGAATATATCTCTGGAAACACCATATATTTT; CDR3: CASSLEGPGTEYISGNTIYF
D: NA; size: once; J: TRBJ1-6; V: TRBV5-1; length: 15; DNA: TGCGCCAGCAGCTTGTTGCAGGGGAGTAATTCACCCCTCCACTTT; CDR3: CASSLLQGSNSPLHF
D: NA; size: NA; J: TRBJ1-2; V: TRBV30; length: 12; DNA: TGTGCCTGGGGGAACCGGAACTATGGCTACACCTTC; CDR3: CAWGNRNYGYTF
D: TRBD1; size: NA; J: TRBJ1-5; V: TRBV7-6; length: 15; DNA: TGTGCCAGCAGCCCAGGGACAGGGTTCGGTCAGCCCCAGCATTTT; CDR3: CASSPGTGFGQPQHF
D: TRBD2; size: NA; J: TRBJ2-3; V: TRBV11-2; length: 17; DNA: TGTGCCAGCCCCTCGGGACTAGCGGTCCCGGCCACAGATACGCAGTATTTT; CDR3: CASPSGLAVPATDTQYF
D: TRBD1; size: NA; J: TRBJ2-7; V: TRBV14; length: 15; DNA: TGTGCCAGCAGCCAAGCCGGGACAGGGGCCTACGAGCAGTACTTC; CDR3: CASSQAGTGAYEQYF
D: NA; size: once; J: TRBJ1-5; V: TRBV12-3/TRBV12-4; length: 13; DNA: TGTGCCAGCAGTTTTTCCAGCAATCAGCCCCAGCATTTT; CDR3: CASSFSSNQPQHF
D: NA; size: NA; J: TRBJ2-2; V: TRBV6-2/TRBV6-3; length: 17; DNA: TGTGCCAGCAACCCCCCGGGAGGGGGCAAGGGCACCGGGGAGCTGTTTTTT; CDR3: CASNPPGGGKGTGELFF
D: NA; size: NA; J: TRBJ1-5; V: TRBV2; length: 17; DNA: TGTGCCAGCTCCCGAGGGCCAGGGCTCGGCCCCAATCAGCCCCAGCATTTT; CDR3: CASSRGPGLGPNQPQHF
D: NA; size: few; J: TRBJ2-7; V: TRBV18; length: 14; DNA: TGTGCCAGCTCACCGGTCGACACCTCCTACGAGCAGTACTTC; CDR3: CASSPVDTSYEQYF
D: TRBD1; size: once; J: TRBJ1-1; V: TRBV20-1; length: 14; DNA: TGCAGTGCTACTCCGGGACAGCATGCGGGTGAAGCTTTCTTT; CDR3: CSATPGQHAGEAFF